What follows is one T cell receptor beta chain and its context. Indicated time point: after dendritic cell vaccination, including at tumor progression/relapse. Patients had residual fresh-frozen tumor tissue and more than two years of survival data. These data come from a study of glioma-infiltrating T cells after dendritic cell vaccination. Sequencing used immunoSEQ multiplex PCR; TCRdb keeps in-frame clones, though not all of them. The table shows approximately 50,000 clones, with over 75% occurring only once. CDR1 is SGHAT and CDR2 is FQDESV in the germline V gene (reference sequence). The CDR3 has 16 residues. Trimming removed 3 bases at V and 2 bases at J, with 16 bases between.

This chain uses TRBV11-1 with TRBJ2-5; perhaps TRBD2 as D (5 bases). This specimen consisted of blood, obtained after dendritic cell vaccination. The receptor's source is a human donor with glioblastoma. The CDR3 loop reads CASSLRVTIQQETQYF. The CDR3 nucleotides are TGTGCCAGCAGCTTGCGGGTTACTATACAACAAGAGACCCAGTACTTC. Full variable domain (outside the CDR3, taken from reference TRBV11-1 and TRBJ2-5): EAEVAQSPRYKITEKSQAVAFWCDPISGHATLYWYRQILGQGPELLVQFQDESVVDDSQLPKDRFSAERLKGVDSTLKIQPAELGDSAMYLCASSLRVTIQQETQYFGPGTRLLVL.